Below are 22 T cell receptor beta chains sequenced from a single sample in a study of blood T cell repertoires in COVID-19. Repertoires were generated with immunoSEQ multiplex PCR, while TCRdb's copy carries only in-frame clones and drops some. The sample yields approximately 150,000 clones, roughly 89% seen once. Sequences were obtained from peripheral blood. The receptor source for this set is a human donor in a cohort sampled during active COVID-19.

The chain has TRBV19 and TRBJ2-5, with a tentative D call TRBD2 (5 bases). The CDR3 runs 14 residues. The V end was cut by 3 bases, the J end by 0 bases, with 8 bases between. Germline loops: CDR1 LNHDA, CDR2 SQIVND (reference sequence). The CDR3 loop is CASSMGGYQETQYF. The CDR3 region has the DNA TGTGCCAGTAGTATGGGCGGGTACCAAGAGACCCAGTACTTC.

The chain has TRBV5-4 and TRBJ1-6; 7 bases map to TRBD1. The CDR3 runs 18 residues. V lost 3 bases and J lost 4; bases outside the gene matches: 13. Germline V gives CDR1 SGHNT, CDR2 YYREEE (reference sequence). Written as DNA, the CDR3 is TGTGCCAGCAGCTCTCGGTCAACAGGGGCGCTTTATAATTCACCCCTCCACTTT. Protein product: CASSSRSTGALYNSPLHF. Combining the CDR3 with reference TRBV5-4 and TRBJ1-6 gives the whole variable domain ETGVTQSPTHLIKTRGQQVTLRCSSQSGHNTVSWYQQALGQGPQFIFQYYREEENGRGNFPPRFSGLQFPNYSSELNVNALELDDSALYLCASSSRSTGALYNSPLHFGNGTRLTVT.

The chain is built from TRBV6-5 and TRBJ1-4, with D perhaps TRBD1 (6 bases). The V end lost 0 bases, the J end lost 8 bases, and 13 bases lay between the germline ends. CDR1 MNHEY and CDR2 SVGAGI come from the germline V gene. This CDR3 is 15 amino acids long. The CDR3 protein is CASSYSLGAGEKLFF. Here the CDR3 DNA reads TGTGCCAGCAGTTACTCGCTGGGGGCAGGGGAAAAACTGTTTTTT.

J is TRBJ1-5 and V is TRBV28; maybe TRBD1 (6 bases). V was cut by 5 bases and J by 0 bases, with 14 bases left in between. This CDR3 comprises 16 residues. Germline V gene sequence: CDR1 MDHEN, CDR2 SYDVKM. The CDR3 bases are TGTGCCAGCAGTCTCCTTGAGGGGGTTAGCAATCAGCCCCAGCATTTT. Translating it yields CASSLLEGVSNQPQHF.

The CDR3 loop reads CASSRDSLDTDTQYF. In DNA form, the CDR3 reads TGTGCCAGCAGTCGGGACAGCTTAGACACAGATACGCAGTATTTT. This chain connects TRBV6-5 to TRBJ2-3; TRBD1 matches at 7 bases. V gave up 5 bases and J gave up 2 bases; unmatched junction bases: 7. This CDR3 region has 15 residues. Germline V gives CDR1 MNHEY, CDR2 SVGAGI.

The V call is TRBV7-8, the J call TRBJ1-4; maybe TRBD1 (5 bases). The germline V and J ends were trimmed by 1 base and 5 bases, with 23 bases remaining between them. The CDR3 extends over 19 amino acids. CDR1 and CDR2 from the germline V gene are SGHVS and FQNEAQ. Here the CDR3 DNA reads TGTGCCAGCAGCTTAGAAGGGAGGGGCACATCAGGTTGGAATGAAAAACTGTTTTTT. It specifies CASSLEGRGTSGWNEKLFF.

The CDR3, as DNA: TGTGCCAGCAGCCAAGATCTTGTAGGGGTCCGTCGCGATGGCTACACCTTC. Its translation is CASSQDLVGVRRDGYTF. This sequence joins TRBV14 and TRBJ1-2; tentatively, D is TRBD1 (5 bases). Trimming removed 0 bases from V and 6 bases from J, with 20 bases in between. The germline V gene encodes CDR1 SGHDN and CDR2 FVKESK. CDR3 length: 17 residues. Based on the CDR3 plus reference TRBV14 and TRBJ1-2, the full variable domain is EAGVTQFPSHSVIEKGQTVTLRCDPISGHDNLYWYRRVMGKEIKFLLHFVKESKQDESGMPNNRFLAERTGGTYSTLKVQPAELEDSGVYFCASSQDLVGVRRDGYTFGSGTRLTVV.

V usage is TRBV6-1 and J usage is TRBJ1-1, with 8 bases lining up with TRBD1. V shed 4 bases, J shed 3 bases, and the junction held 10 bases outside the gene matches. The CDR3 is made up of 16 amino acids. Germline loops: CDR1 MNHNS, CDR2 SASEGT. CDR3 amino acids: CASSGGITGGDTEAFF. The DNA for the CDR3 is TGTGCCAGCAGTGGAGGAATAACAGGGGGAGACACTGAAGCTTTCTTT.

V gene TRBV5-4 combines with J gene TRBJ2-3; tentative D call: TRBD2 (7 bases). From germline, CDR1 is SGHNT and CDR2 YYREEE (reference sequence). This CDR3 is built from 16 residues. Trimming removed 0 bases at V and 5 bases at J, with 16 bases between. The CDR3 bases are TGTGCCAGCAGCTTGGAGGGGGGGCCAAATGTAGATACGCAGTATTTT. As protein: CASSLEGGPNVDTQYF.

This clone was observed a few times. This CDR3 is CASSPDSNNEKLFF. The CDR3 DNA is TGTGCCAGCAGTCCAGACAGTAATAATGAAAAACTGTTTTTT. The chain recombines TRBV2 with TRBJ1-4; perhaps TRBD1 as D (5 bases). CDR3 length: 14 amino acids. Per the germline V gene, CDR1 is SNHLY and CDR2 is FYNNEI. The V and J ends lost 5 bases and 4 bases respectively, with 11 bases between them.

The V call is TRBV6-2 or TRBV6-3, the J call TRBJ2-1; D remains ambiguous. The CDR3 sequence is 14 residues long. The V gene's germline CDR1 is MNHEY and CDR2 SVGEGT. V was trimmed by 3 bases and J by 6 bases, leaving 12 bases between them. The CDR3 spells CASSYGGPINEQFF. CDR3 nucleotides: TGTGCCAGCAGTTATGGTGGGCCCATCAATGAGCAGTTCTTC.

The genes are TRBV14 and TRBJ2-7, with 9 bases fitting TRBD1. J gave up 7 bases and V 4 bases, and 14 bases lay outside the gene matches. The CDR3 contains 16 residues. Germline V CDR1 and CDR2: SGHDN, FVKESK. This chain's CDR3 is CASSPGTGTFYVEQYF. In DNA, the CDR3 is TGTGCCAGCAGCCCCGGGACAGGGACCTTTTACGTTGAGCAGTACTTC.

This rearrangement joins TRBV3-1 (or the pseudogene TRBV3-2) to TRBJ1-6; TRBD1 matches at 7 bases. The V and J ends lost 0 bases and 8 bases, in that order; junction bases with no gene match: 10. CDR1 is LGHDT, CDR2 YNNKEL, per germline (reference sequence). The CDR3 spans 17 residues. The CDR3 sequence: CASSQDLEGDRHSPLHF. CDR3 in DNA: TGTGCCAGCAGCCAAGATCTAGAGGGGGACAGACATTCACCCCTCCACTTT.

The chain employs TRBV6-6 and TRBJ2-3; maybe TRBD1 (5 bases). Trimming removed 0 bases at V and 1 base at J, with 11 bases between. In germline, CDR1 is MNHNY, CDR2 SVGAGI (reference sequence). The CDR3 loop spans 16 amino acids. In DNA form, the CDR3 reads TGTGCCAGCAGTTACTCGAGGACACTCGGCACAGATACGCAGTATTTT. It codes for CASSYSRTLGTDTQYF.

The chain recombines TRBV19 with TRBJ2-5, with 10 bases that match TRBD2. V shed 0 bases and J 4 bases; nucleotides not matched to a gene: 8. The CDR3 length is 17 residues. CDR1 is LNHDA, CDR2 SQIVND, per germline (reference sequence). CDR3 loop: CASSIDGAGGGSETQYF. CDR3 sequence (DNA): TGTGCCAGTAGTATAGATGGAGCGGGAGGGGGGTCAGAGACCCAGTACTTC. Based on the CDR3 plus reference TRBV19 and TRBJ2-5, the full variable domain is DGGITQSPKYLFRKEGQNVTLSCEQNLNHDAMYWYRQDPGQGLRLIYYSQIVNDFQKGDIAEGYSVSREKKESFPLTVTSAQKNPTAFYLCASSIDGAGGGSETQYFGPGTRLLVL.

The rearrangement uses TRBV7-9 and TRBJ1-2; D unclear. The CDR3 loop spans 14 amino acids. Germline CDR1 and CDR2: SEHNR and FQNEAQ (reference sequence). V was trimmed by 5 bases and J by 6 bases, leaving 16 bases between them. Here the CDR3 reads CASSLAHRTDGYTF. In DNA form, the CDR3 reads TGTGCCAGCAGCCTCGCACATCGTACAGATGGCTACACCTTC.

The chain has TRBV5-1 and TRBJ2-5; no reliable D call. Germline loops: CDR1 SGHRS, CDR2 YFSETQ. Trimming pared 0 bases from V and 5 bases from J, leaving 11 bases between. The CDR3 length is 14 residues. As DNA, the CDR3 is TGCGCCAGCAGCTTGGATGTGGGCTGGGAGACCCAGTACTTC. Its translation: CASSLDVGWETQYF.

The chain couples TRBV6-2 or TRBV6-3 to TRBJ1-5, with 10 bases matching TRBD1. Losses at the gene ends were 4 bases for V and 6 bases for J; bases not matched to a gene: 3. The CDR3 is 14 residues long. CDR1 is MNHEY and CDR2 is SVGEGT in the germline V gene. Here the CDR3 reads CASSSRDRGQPQHF. The DNA for the CDR3 is TGTGCCAGCAGTTCGCGGGACAGGGGTCAGCCCCAGCATTTT.

V and J are TRBV4-3 and TRBJ2-2, with a possible D match to TRBD2 (6 bases). Trimming left V 2 bases short and J 2 bases short, with 15 bases between. This CDR3 is 17 amino acids long. Germline assignment: CDR1 LGHNA and CDR2 YSLEER. The DNA for the CDR3 is TGCGCCAGCAGCCAACCGAATGGAGGGGCCAACACCGGGGAGCTGTTTTTT. It codes for CASSQPNGGANTGELFF.

The chain carries TRBV3-1 (or the pseudogene TRBV3-2) and TRBJ2-5, with TRBD1 as a possible D gene (6 bases). V was shortened by 4 bases and J by 2 bases, with 17 bases between the two germline ends. CDR3 length equals 16 residues. Germline CDR1 and CDR2: LGHDT and YNNKEL (reference sequence). The chain's CDR3 is CASSPQPLTGQETQYF. DNA for the CDR3: TGTGCCAGCAGCCCTCAGCCCTTGACAGGACAAGAGACCCAGTACTTC.

The rearrangement uses TRBV7-2 and TRBJ2-7; TRBD1 might be the D (6 bases). The CDR3 extends over 14 amino acids. Trimming removed 2 bases from V and 4 bases from J, with 12 bases in between. Germline V gene lookup returns CDR1 SGHTA and CDR2 FQGNSA. CDR3 sequence (DNA): TGTGCCAGCAGCTTACGCCTGGGGGCGTACGAGCAGTACTTC. Its protein product is CASSLRLGAYEQYF.

The CDR3 is CASSSTDNTEAFF. CDR3 nucleotides: TGCGCCAGCAGCAGTACAGATAACACTGAAGCTTTCTTT. The gene calls are TRBV5-1 and TRBJ1-1; D uncertain. The germline V and J ends were trimmed by 4 bases and 2 bases, with 9 bases remaining between them. The CDR3 spans 13 residues. Germline CDR1 is SGHRS and CDR2 is YFSETQ.